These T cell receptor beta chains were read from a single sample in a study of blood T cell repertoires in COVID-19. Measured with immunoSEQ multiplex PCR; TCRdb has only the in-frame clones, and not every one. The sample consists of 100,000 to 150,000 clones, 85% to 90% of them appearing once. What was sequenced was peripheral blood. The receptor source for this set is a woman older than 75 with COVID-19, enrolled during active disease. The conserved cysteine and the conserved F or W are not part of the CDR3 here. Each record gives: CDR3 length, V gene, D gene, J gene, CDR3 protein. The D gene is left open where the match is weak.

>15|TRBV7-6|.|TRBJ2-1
ASSLVSGSGSYNEQF
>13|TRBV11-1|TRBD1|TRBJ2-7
ASSRSTGGDYEQY
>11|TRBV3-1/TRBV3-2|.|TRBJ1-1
ASSQLRLEEAF
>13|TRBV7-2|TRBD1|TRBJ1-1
ASSLVPGTGLEAF
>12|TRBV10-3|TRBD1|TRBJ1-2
AIRPGTGEYGYT
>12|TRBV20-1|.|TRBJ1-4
SASPGTPNEKLF
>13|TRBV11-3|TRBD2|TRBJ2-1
ASSLMGLAINEQF
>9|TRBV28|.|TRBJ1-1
ASRKEWEAF
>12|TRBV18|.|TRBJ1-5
ASSPDYSNQPQH
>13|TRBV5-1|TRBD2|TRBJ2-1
ASSETSGRYNEQF
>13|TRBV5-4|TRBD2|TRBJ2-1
ASSSRTSGRNEQF
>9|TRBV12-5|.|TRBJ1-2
ASGLGGGYT
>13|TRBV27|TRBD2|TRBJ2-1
ASSWLAGGENEQF
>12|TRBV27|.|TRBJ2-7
ASSPGTQHHEQY
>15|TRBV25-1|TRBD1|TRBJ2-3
ASSGSRSGQGADTQY
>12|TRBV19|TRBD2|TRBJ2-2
ASTSVGGTGELF